This TCR beta chain appears in the sequencing data of a study of T-cell reconstitution after alpha-beta-depleted transplantation in children. Study results and caveats: By about two months after transplant, alpha-beta T cells reportedly arose from several hundred graft clones that had expanded. Among T cells one year after transplant, newly produced cells accounted for most counts and diversity.

The V gene's germline CDR1 is MNHEY and CDR2 SVGEGT. The CDR3 is 14 amino acids. Trimming shortened V by 0 bases and J by 9 bases, and 14 bases separated the two germline ends. On this clonotype: Its antigen remains unknown.

Preparation of the TCRbeta library involved a method that used unique molecular identifiers. TCRdb passed the PCR reads through MiXCR, listing each CDR3 protein once. The repertoire holds around 90,000 distinct CDR3 sequences, with roughly 16% as singletons. The specimen was PBMCs, mostly from graft donor cells, collected 180 days after TCRalphabeta/CD19-depleted stem cell transplant. The rearrangement joins TRBV6-2 or TRBV6-3 to TRBJ2-5; possibly TRBD1 or TRBD2 for D (5 bases each). The source is a male patient under 10 years old who had a stem cell transplant for acute lymphoblastic leukemia, so the T cells may come from the graft donor. Here the CDR3 DNA reads TGTGCCAGCAGTTACTCGTGGGACCCCCAGGCCCAGTACTTC. Encoded protein: CASSYSWDPQAQYF.